This is a list of T cell receptor beta chains from one sample in a study of blood T cell repertoires in COVID-19. TCRdb's table, derived via immunoSEQ multiplex PCR, lists solely in-frame clones and lacks some. Of roughly 120,000 clones in the sample, roughly 72% are singletons; the top ten hold about 6.3%. Sequencing used peripheral blood. The receptors stem from a man older than 75 with COVID-19, enrolled during active disease. CDR3s leave out the opening cysteine and the closing phenylalanine or tryptophan.

TRBJ1-2	TRBV5-6	ASSSGLQGVVYGYT
TRBJ2-1	TRBV5-1	ASSQTSGIGNEQF
TRBJ1-2	TRBV18	ASSPETGPYGYT
TRBJ1-2	TRBV11-2	ASSSGSSYGYT
TRBJ2-3	TRBV6-1	ASSESDTQY
TRBJ1-1	TRBV5-1	ASSLAGWEGAEAF
TRBJ1-3	TRBV28	ASSPPGGGGTIY
TRBJ2-3	TRBV29-1	SVEDKKCGGTDTQY
TRBJ1-6	TRBV24-1	ATRGSHNSPLH
TRBJ2-3	TRBV24-1	ATSGIVTDTQY
TRBJ1-4	TRBV28	ASSRSGSWGEKLF
TRBJ2-5	TRBV7-2	ASSPRTPPGERETQY
TRBJ1-4	TRBV20-1	SASMEGREKLF
TRBJ2-2	TRBV5-1	ASSLGWSGRTGELF
TRBJ1-2	TRBV5-1	ASSVRGSSYGYT
TRBJ2-7	TRBV3-1/TRBV3-2	ASSQAASRSPGEQY
TRBJ2-4	TRBV24-1	ATSDLIAGRGDIQY
TRBJ2-2	TRBV5-6	ASSFLGGDGELF
TRBJ2-1	TRBV7-3	ASSPGHSGRYNEQF
TRBJ1-2	TRBV27	ASSPHRGQSYGYT